The 17 T cell receptor beta chains in this list originate from one sample, sequenced in a study of T cells in localized non-small cell lung cancer. Sequencing used immunoSEQ multiplex PCR; TCRdb keeps in-frame clones, though not all of them. Here the sample spans around 1,800 clones, 40% to 55% being singletons. The specimen was lung tumor tissue, collected before any cancer treatment. Receptors were obtained from a male donor at least 60 years old with stage II lung adenocarcinoma.

The rearrangement links TRBV11-3 to TRBJ1-1; D is unresolved. CDR1 and CDR2 from the germline V gene are SGHNT and YENEEA. V was cut by 4 bases and J by 0 bases, with 9 bases left in between. The CDR3 is 14 amino acids. CDR3 sequence: CASSWVAMNTEAFF. The CDR3 DNA reads TGTGCCAGCAGCTGGGTGGCTATGAACACTGAAGCTTTCTTT.

This clone showed up just once. The chain has TRBV19 and TRBJ1-1; no clear D. The CDR3 has 13 amino acids. V lost 4 bases, J lost 11 bases, and 17 bases lay in between. Germline V CDR1 and CDR2: LNHDA, SQIVND (reference sequence). The CDR3 DNA is TGTGCCAGTAGTAAAGGCACTCTCGGGAGGGCTTTCTTT. Translating it yields CASSKGTLGRAFF.

The table lists this clone with a few counts. This chain joins TRBV6-8 and TRBJ1-5; D perhaps matches TRBD1 (6 bases). Germline-derived CDR1 and CDR2 are MNHGY and SAAAGT. The V end was cut by 10 bases, the J end by 7 bases, with 20 bases between. The CDR3 spans 14 residues. The CDR3 nucleotides read TGTGCCACCGCTCCAGGGCAAGGGGGACAGCCCCAGCATTTT. Translating gives CATAPGQGGQPQHF.

The CDR3 sequence: CASNRIRGTNTEAFF. In nucleotides, the CDR3 is TGTGCCAGTAACAGGATCAGGGGAACGAACACTGAAGCTTTCTTT. This chain uses TRBV6-8 with TRBJ1-1; TRBD1 is a possible D gene (6 bases). V was shortened by 9 bases and J by 1 base, with 18 bases between the two germline ends. The CDR3 length is 15 residues. Looked up from germline, CDR1 is MNHGY and CDR2 is SAAAGT.

The table lists this clone with a few counts. V gene TRBV6-1 combines with J gene TRBJ1-2; D gene ambiguous. V shed 0 bases and J shed 2 bases, with 7 bases lying between them. Germline V gene sequence: CDR1 MNHNS, CDR2 SASEGT. The length of the CDR3 is 14 residues. CDR3 nucleotides: TGTGCCAGCAGTGAAGCAGGAGCGAACTATGGCTACACCTTC. As protein: CASSEAGANYGYTF.

V gene TRBV25-1 combines with J gene TRBJ1-2, with TRBD1 as a possible D gene (6 bases). The germline gives CDR1 MGHDK, CDR2 SYGVNS. The V end was cut by 4 bases, the J end by 7 bases, with 19 bases between. The CDR3 runs 15 residues. CDR3 nucleotide sequence: TGTGCCAGCAGTGCTTTTCGGTCAGGGGCCGGTGGCTACACCTTC. Encoded protein: CASSAFRSGAGGYTF.

This clone appeared a single time. V and J are TRBV30 and TRBJ2-1; either TRBD1 or TRBD2 may supply D (5 bases each). CDR3 size: 11 residues. V was pared by 7 bases and J by 7 bases, with 11 bases between. Germline V CDR1 and CDR2: GTSNPN, SVGIG (reference sequence). The CDR3: CAFSWGNEQFF. CDR3 nucleotide sequence: TGTGCCTTTAGCTGGGGGAATGAGCAGTTCTTC.

This clone was found a few times. J is TRBJ2-1 and V is TRBV15; TRBD2 aligns across 12 bases. Trimming took 3 bases from V and 4 from J; bases not matched to a gene: 1. The CDR3 runs to 15 residues. Per the germline V gene, CDR1 is LNHNV and CDR2 is YYDKDF (reference sequence). The CDR3, as DNA: TGTGCCACCAGCAGCGGGACTAGCGGGTACAATGAGCAGTTCTTC. Encoded protein: CATSSGTSGYNEQFF. The whole variable domain, remainder taken from reference TRBV15 and TRBJ2-1, is DAMVIQNPRYQVTQFGKPVTLSCSQTLNHNVMYWYQQKSSQAPKLLFHYYDKDFNNEADTPDNFQSRRPNTSFCFLDIRSPGLGDTAMYLCATSSGTSGYNEQFFGPGTRLTVL.

This rearrangement joins TRBV19 to TRBJ1-2; no reliable D call. The ends were cut back, 6 bases at V and 8 bases at J, with 10 bases in the middle. This CDR3 spans 11 amino acids. Germline V gene lookup returns CDR1 LNHDA and CDR2 SQIVND (reference sequence). For the CDR3, the DNA is TGTGCCAGTAGCTCCGATGGGGGCTACACCTTC. It specifies CASSSDGGYTF.

The CDR3 sequence is CASSQTQIMNTEAFF. CDR3 DNA: TGCGCCAGCAGCCAAACACAGATAATGAACACTGAAGCTTTCTTT. V gene TRBV1 combines with J gene TRBJ1-1; no DNA check was done on the table's D call, TRBD1. TRBV1 is marked as a pseudogene. The length of the CDR3 is 15 residues.

The rearrangement uses TRBV6-8 and TRBJ1-2; D is perhaps TRBD1 (6 bases). This CDR3 comprises 14 residues. Germline V gene lookup returns CDR1 MNHGY and CDR2 SAAAGT. V was trimmed by 4 bases and J by 5 bases, leaving 14 bases between them. As DNA, the CDR3 is TGTGCCAGCAGTTGGGGGCGGCAGGGGTATGGCTACACCTTC. This gives the protein CASSWGRQGYGYTF.

The V gene is TRBV29-1, the J gene TRBJ1-1; 8 bases line up with TRBD1. V gave up 8 bases and J gave up 3 bases; unmatched junction bases: 8. In germline, CDR1 is SQVTM, CDR2 ANQGSEA. There are 13 residues in the CDR3. The CDR3 sequence: CSITDRADTEAFF. CDR3 coding DNA: TGCAGCATAACGGACAGGGCAGACACTGAAGCTTTCTTT.

This clone was detected only a few times. The J gene is TRBJ1-1, the V gene TRBV18; no reliable D call. This CDR3 is 14 amino acids long. In germline, CDR1 is KGHSH, CDR2 LQKENI. V lost 2 bases, J lost 1 base, and 8 bases lay in between. The CDR3 DNA is TGTGCCAGCTCACCAATGGATCAGAACACTGAAGCTTTCTTT. Translated: CASSPMDQNTEAFF.

This chain uses TRBV6-8 with TRBJ2-2; 8 positions match TRBD1. Germline CDR1 MNHGY, CDR2 SAAAGT. The V segment lost 6 bases and the J segment 6 bases; nucleotides outside the gene matches: 15. The CDR3 totals 17 residues. The CDR3 DNA reads TGTGCCAGCAGGATGATTCCCCCGGGACAGGCCTCCGGGGAGCTGTTTTTT. Amino acid sequence: CASRMIPPGQASGELFF.

The chain employs TRBV30 and TRBJ2-7; the D is unclear. V lost 0 bases, J lost 1 base, and 7 bases lay in between. CDR3 length equals 13 residues. Germline-derived CDR1 and CDR2 are GTSNPN and SVGIG (reference sequence). CDR3 in amino acids: CAWSVPLSYEQYF. The CDR3 bases are TGTGCCTGGAGTGTCCCCCTGTCCTACGAGCAGTACTTC.

The J gene is TRBJ2-2, the V gene TRBV19; D is unclear. V was pared by 5 bases and J by 5 bases, with 9 bases between. This CDR3 comprises 13 residues. Germline loops: CDR1 LNHDA, CDR2 SQIVND (reference sequence). In DNA, the CDR3 is TGTGCCAGTAGTCCGACCCAAACCGGGGAGCTGTTTTTT. Encoded protein: CASSPTQTGELFF.

The V call is TRBV7-6, the J call TRBJ2-5, with TRBD2 as a possible D gene (6 bases). CDR1 and CDR2 (germline): SGHVS, FNYEAQ. Trimming left V 6 bases short and J 1 base short, with 12 bases between. The CDR3 contains 14 residues. Here the CDR3 DNA reads TGTGCCAGCAGGTCCCGGGACTCCCAAGAGACCCAGTACTTC. This gives the protein CASRSRDSQETQYF. The full variable domain, in which reference TRBV7-6 and TRBJ2-5 provide the parts outside the CDR3, is GAGVSQSPRYKVTKRGQDVALRCDPISGHVSLYWYRQALGQGPEFLTYFNYEAQQDKSGLPNDRFSAERPEGSISTLTIQRTEQRDSAMYRCASRSRDSQETQYFGPGTRLLVL.